This TCR beta chain was sequenced during a study of blood T cell repertoires in COVID-19 (dated by TCRdb to 2020 to 2021). With respect to the entire study: Collaborator samples came from the United States, Italy and Spain and covered acute and convalescent phases of COVID-19. Nearly every sample came with metadata listing a de-identified subject ID, COVID-19 status, age in years and sex. Where available, HLA class I and class II types were taken from metadata supplied by the sample provider and were not determined by assay-based typing. The samples were drawn from two sources: the first 160 participants of the ongoing ImmuneRACE study, and 1,254 subjects contributed by 6 global collaborators. Subjects who had been exposed to COVID-19, were actively infected with it, or had recovered from it provided the deeply sampled blood TCRbeta repertoires that made up the dataset. The repertoires were released in a freely available public database meant as a resource for research on the immune response to SARS-CoV-2. The prospective study material was composed of cDNA or gDNA derived from T cells, B-cell-depleted T cells, or PBMCs. Overall study results and their limits: Clinical and demographic metadata were provided uncurated, with the amount varying by source and participant.

The collaborating institutions used their own protocols to collect whole blood in K2EDTA tubes. For TCRbeta analysis, collaborators shipped samples in one of three forms: frozen whole blood, isolated PBMCs, or DNA extracted from either of those sample types. Via the germline V gene (reference sequence), CDR1 is SGHNT and CDR2 YYREEE. The CDR3 numbers 18 residues from cysteine through phenylalanine. The retained sequence is limited to the CDR3, 54 bases, with the frame set at the first base. Ends trimmed: V by 3 bases, J by 1 base; bases unmatched to a gene: 13. In the case of this clone: What this receptor recognizes is not known. Base qualities were left out, and no much larger clone turns up one base away.

The immunoSEQ Assay, a bias-controlled multiplex PCR, was used to amplify TCRbeta CDR3 regions from genomic DNA. Processing in the source paper ran as follows. The number of nucleated cells in each sample was estimated from the amplification of reference gene primers within the assay. Sequence reads were collapsed and filtered to measure the absolute abundance of every unique TCRbeta CDR3 rearrangement. For each sample, productive Simpson clonality was calculated as the square root of Simpson's diversity index over productive rearrangements. Not all clones reach the TCRdb copy of this immuneACCESS table, which keeps in-frame sequences only. Checked studies attribute under half of the gap to unresolved V genes and leave the rest unexplained. The V and J calls and clone size were taken over from that table, and D and trimming were inferred from the DNA. For this sample there are 150,000 to 250,000 clones; around four fifths appear just once. Clones ranked in the top ten supply approximately 7.2% of the sample.

The clonotype originates from a human donor with acute or convalescent COVID-19. The donor label of this sample is uncertain. The source material was peripheral blood. The chain couples TRBV5-4 to TRBJ2-1; 7 central bases correspond to TRBD2. In nucleotide form, the sequence is TGTGCCAGCAGCTCCCCCGGTAGGCGGGAGTTTTCCTACAATGAGCAGTTCTTC. It translates to CASSSPGRREFSYNEQFF.